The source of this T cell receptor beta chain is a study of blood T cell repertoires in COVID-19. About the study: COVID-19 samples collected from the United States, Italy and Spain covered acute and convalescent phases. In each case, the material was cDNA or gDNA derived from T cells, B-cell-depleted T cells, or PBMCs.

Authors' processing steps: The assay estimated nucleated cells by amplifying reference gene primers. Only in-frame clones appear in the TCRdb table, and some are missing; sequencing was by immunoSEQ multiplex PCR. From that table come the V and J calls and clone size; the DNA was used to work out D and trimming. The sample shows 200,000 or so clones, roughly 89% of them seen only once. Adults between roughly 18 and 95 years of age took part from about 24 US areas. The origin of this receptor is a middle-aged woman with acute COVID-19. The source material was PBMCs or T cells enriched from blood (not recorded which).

The CDR3 nucleotides read TGTGCCAGCAGAAACAGCCGCAAAAAACTGTTTTTT. It encodes CASRNSRKKLFF. The rearrangement joins TRBV12-3 or TRBV12-4 to TRBJ1-4; unclear D gene. The CDR3 is 12 residues long. The V end was cut by 6 bases, the J end by 9 bases, with 11 bases between.